This T cell receptor beta chain was sequenced in a study of blood T cell repertoires in COVID-19 (TCRdb year 2020). Background for the entire study: Samples covering the acute and convalescent phases of COVID-19 were provided by collaborators in the United States, Italy and Spain. The prospective study material was composed of cDNA or gDNA derived from T cells, B-cell-depleted T cells, or PBMCs. Subjects who had been exposed to COVID-19, were actively infected with it, or had recovered from it provided the deeply sampled blood TCRbeta repertoires that made up the dataset. A freely available public database, intended as a resource for researchers studying the immune response to SARS-CoV-2, is where the repertoires were released. Samples came from the ongoing ImmuneRACE study (first 160 participants) plus 1,254 subjects from 6 global collaborators. Nearly every sample came with metadata listing a de-identified subject ID, COVID-19 status, age in years and sex. Where available, HLA class I and class II types were obtained from metadata supplied by the sample provider rather than from assay-based typing. Summary of the overall study and its limitations: How much clinical and demographic metadata was included differed by source and by participant, and the metadata was provided uncurated.

CDR3 length: 11 amino acids, cysteine to phenylalanine. Here the CDR3 DNA is all that survives: 33 bases in frame from base 1. CDR1 and CDR2, looked up from the germline V gene (reference sequence), are DFQATT and SNEGSKA. The immunoSEQ Assay, a bias-controlled multiplex PCR, was used to amplify TCRbeta CDR3 regions from genomic DNA. In the paper's pipeline: The number of nucleated cells in each sample was estimated from the amplification of reference gene primers within the assay. To quantify the absolute abundance of each unique TCRbeta CDR3 rearrangement, sequence reads were collapsed and filtered. For each sample, productive Simpson clonality was calculated as the square root of Simpson's diversity index over productive rearrangements. TCRdb took over this immuneACCESS table, retaining in-frame rearrangements with V and J assigned. Such tables are incomplete; in checked studies, under half of the missing clones stem from an unresolved V gene, and the remainder is unexplained. The V and J calls and the clone size are those of that table, but D and trimming were determined from the DNA. The sample has more than 300,000 clones on record, more than 85% of them singletons. About 4% of the sample comes from the top ten.

Participants in the prospective study were aged roughly 18 to 100 years, lived in about two dozen United States geographic areas, and enrolled through a virtual design. In the prospective study, cohorts were assigned on the basis of participant-reported clinical history obtained from a screening survey and a study questionnaire. A participant counted as exposed if, within 2 weeks of entering the study, that participant had been in contact with someone who had a PCR-confirmed or clinician-diagnosed COVID-19 case. Each participant in the prospective study had whole blood, serum and a nasopharyngeal or oropharyngeal swab collected by mobile phlebotomists. Prospective study participants could optionally give additional blood draws and questionnaires over an approximately 2-month period. Blood samples from the prospective study were shipped frozen or at room temperature prior to DNA extraction. Details on this clone: Its specific antigen is unknown. Base-call qualities are not available, and no considerably larger clone is one nucleotide away.

The V and J genes are TRBV20-1 and TRBJ1-3; no D gene is confidently identified. The source is a woman in her twenties or thirties who had been exposed to COVID-19. The material sequenced was PBMCs or T cells enriched from blood (not recorded which). The base sequence is TGCAGCCTCCTAAGCGGAAACACCATATATTTT. The encoded protein is CSLLSGNTIYF.